The 28 T cell receptor beta chains given below trace back to one sample, sequenced in a study of spatial heterogeneity in lung cancer. The sample's time point: sample taken at primary tumor resection. The sequenced material consisted of unsorted whole RNA from tumor, nontumor lung or frozen PBMC. TCRdb reanalysed the 5' RACE reads using MiXCR and keeps one entry per CDR3 protein. This sample yields 95,000 or so distinct CDR3 sequences, of which under 9% are seen a single time; less than 9% belongs to the top ten. This sample comprised PBMCs, obtained at surgery. Source of these receptors: a male donor with early-stage non-small cell lung cancer.

A few counts support this clonotype. V usage is TRBV5-5 and J usage is TRBJ2-7, with D unresolved. CDR1 and CDR2 from the germline V gene are SGHKS and YYEKEE (reference sequence). V was pared by 4 bases and J by 4 bases, with 12 bases between. This CDR3 has 13 amino acids. In DNA form, the CDR3 reads TGTGCCAGCAGCCACCGGCACAGTTACGAGCAGTACTTC. This sequence encodes CASSHRHSYEQYF.

This clonotype was counted between two and nine times. The chain uses TRBV4-2 and TRBJ2-2; 9 nucleotides line up with TRBD2. There are 18 residues in the CDR3. Per germline, CDR1 LGHNA and CDR2 YNFKEQ. Germline trimming cut 4 bases from V and 0 bases from J; bases unmatched to any gene: 9. The CDR3 reads CASSRRLAGSANTGELFF. CDR3 sequence (DNA): TGTGCCAGCAGCCGTAGGCTAGCGGGGTCCGCGAACACCGGGGAGCTGTTTTTT.

The rearrangement uses TRBV7-7 and TRBJ2-1, with 9 bases fitting TRBD1. Germline CDR1 reads SSHAT; CDR2 reads FNYEAQ (reference sequence). This CDR3 contains 15 residues. With V trimmed by 1 base and J by 8 bases, 6 bases remained unmatched. CDR3 sequence (DNA): TGTGCCAGCAGCTTAGGGGACAGGGCGGGGCATGAGCAGTTCTTC. It specifies CASSLGDRAGHEQFF.

This clonotype showed up many times. This chain links TRBV21-1 with TRBJ2-2; the table names TRBD2, a call not compared with the DNA. TRBV21-1 is deemed a pseudogene. CDR3 length equals 15 residues. The CDR3 nucleotides are TGTGCCAGCAGCAAAGAAGGAGGGCGAGTCGGGGAGCTGTTTTTT. This encodes CASSKEGGRVGELFF.

Many counts were recorded for this clonotype. The chain uses TRBV5-1 and TRBJ1-4; TRBD1 agrees at 9 bases. The germline V gene encodes CDR1 SGHRS and CDR2 YFSETQ. The CDR3 has 15 residues. The V gene end was trimmed by 0 bases and the J gene end by 5 bases; junction bases not matched to a gene: 2. The CDR3 DNA reads as TGCGCCAGCAGCTTGGTGGGGACAGGGAATGAAAAACTGTTTTTT. It yields the protein CASSLVGTGNEKLFF.

The chain carries TRBV5-1 and TRBJ1-1; TRBD1 might be the D (6 bases). Germline CDR1 is SGHRS and CDR2 is YFSETQ. The CDR3 contains 15 residues. V gave up 4 bases and J gave up 3 bases, with 16 bases separating them. The chain's CDR3 is CASSLEGGAYTEAFF. CDR3 bases: TGCGCCAGCAGCCTGGAGGGGGGCGCGTACACTGAAGCTTTCTTT.

This clonotype was counted only a few times. This chain links TRBV7-2 with TRBJ2-7; TRBD1 aligns across 7 bases. J gave up 5 bases and V 3 bases, and 1 base lay outside the gene matches. This CDR3 is built from 12 residues. Germline-derived CDR1 and CDR2 are SGHTA and FQGNSA. The DNA for the CDR3 is TGTGCCAGCAGCTTGACAGGGAACGAGCAGTACTTC. Amino acids: CASSLTGNEQYF.

The rearrangement links TRBV28 to TRBJ2-3, with D perhaps TRBD1 (5 bases). V lost 2 bases, J lost 4 bases, and 16 bases lay in between. The germline gives CDR1 MDHEN, CDR2 SYDVKM. The CDR3 consists of 16 residues. The DNA of the CDR3 is TGTGCCAGCAGTTTAAGGGCTTGGCAGGGCCCAGATACGCAGTATTTT. Its protein is CASSLRAWQGPDTQYF.

This clonotype was recorded a few times. The chain is built from TRBV5-1 and TRBJ2-5, with unresolved D. V lost 0 bases and J lost 5, with 8 bases in between. CDR3 length: 13 amino acids. CDR1 and CDR2 from the germline V gene are SGHRS and YFSETQ. CDR3 bases: TGCGCCAGCAGCTTGGGTAGCCAGGAGACCCAGTACTTC. Protein: CASSLGSQETQYF.

Many counts were recorded for this clonotype. J is TRBJ2-7 and V is TRBV6-1; 8 nucleotides line up with TRBD1. There are 14 residues in the CDR3. The V gene's germline CDR1 is MNHNS and CDR2 SASEGT. The V and J ends lost 7 bases and 3 bases, in that order; junction bases with no gene match: 8. The CDR3 protein is CASMDRALIYEQYF. The CDR3 DNA is TGTGCCAGCATGGACAGGGCCTTGATCTACGAGCAGTACTTC.

This clonotype was picked up a small number of times. This rearrangement joins TRBV28 to TRBJ1-5, with 8 bases that match TRBD1. Germline V lookup: CDR1 MDHEN, CDR2 SYDVKM. CDR3 size: 18 residues. With V trimmed by 2 bases and J by 1 base, 10 bases remained unmatched. Here the CDR3 DNA reads TGTGCCAGCAGTTTAGGCCCTGGGACAGGCGTAAGCAATCAGCCCCAGCATTTT. This translates into CASSLGPGTGVSNQPQHF.

This clonotype showed up many times. The chain couples TRBV12-3 or TRBV12-4 to TRBJ2-2; TRBD2 matches 9 bases. Losses at the gene ends were 5 bases for V and 4 bases for J; bases not matched to a gene: 11. The CDR3 extends over 17 amino acids. CDR3 loop: CASSPIAGAGGTGELFF. The CDR3 nucleotides read TGTGCCAGCAGTCCCATAGCGGGGGCTGGGGGCACCGGGGAGCTGTTTTTT.

Concerning this clonotype: One junction end disagrees with the germline gene, perhaps due to a read error. The V and J genes are TRBV2 and TRBJ2-1; D gene ambiguous. Germline V lookup: CDR1 SNHLY, CDR2 FYNNEI. The CDR3 totals 10 residues. Here the CDR3 reads CVSRYVEQFF. In nucleotides, the CDR3 is TGTGTCAGCAGATATGTTGAGCAGTTCTTC.

This clonotype occurred a few times. This chain joins TRBV5-4 and TRBJ2-6; 8 bases are a match to TRBD1. The CDR3 is 17 amino acids. Trimming cost V 1 base and J 2 bases; bases outside gene matches: 5. Germline V gene sequence: CDR1 SGHNT, CDR2 YYREEE (reference sequence). CDR3 in DNA: TGTGCCAGCAGCTTGTCCCAGGGGGCTCCTGGGGCCAACGTCCTGACTTTC. Its translation is CASSLSQGAPGANVLTF.

The rearrangement joins TRBV7-8 to TRBJ2-7, with 9 bases identical to TRBD2. Germline V gene lookup returns CDR1 SGHVS and CDR2 FQNEAQ. This CDR3 is built from 14 residues. Trimming removed 2 bases from V and 4 bases from J; junction bases left unmatched: 3. CDR3 bases: TGTGCCAGCAGCTTACGGGGACTAGCATACGAGCAGTACTTC. It translates to CASSLRGLAYEQYF.

The chain joins TRBV5-5 to TRBJ1-3; no clear D. Trimming shortened V by 4 bases and J by 7 bases, and 12 bases separated the two germline ends. The CDR3 runs to 13 residues. Germline V lookup: CDR1 SGHKS, CDR2 YYEKEE (reference sequence). The CDR3 here is CASSHYLTNTIYF. The CDR3 coding sequence is TGTGCCAGCAGCCATTATTTGACTAACACCATATATTTT.

This clonotype was seen only a few times. This CDR3 is CSVQHSGINTGELFF. CDR3 sequence (DNA): TGCAGTGTTCAGCATAGTGGGATTAACACCGGGGAGCTGTTTTTT. The chain carries TRBV20-1 and TRBJ2-2, with D unclear. Germline loops: CDR1 DFQATT, CDR2 SNEGSKA (reference sequence). Trimming left V 7 bases short and J 2 bases short, with 17 bases between. CDR3 size: 15 residues.

This clonotype was seen many times. The rearrangement links TRBV15 to TRBJ2-7; TRBD1 might be the D (6 bases). There are 14 residues in the CDR3. V lost 3 bases and J lost 6, with 15 bases in between. Germline assignment: CDR1 LNHNV and CDR2 YYDKDF (reference sequence). CDR3 bases: TGTGCCACCAGCAGGGCCGAACAGGGATTCGAGCAGTACTTC. This translates into CATSRAEQGFEQYF.

The V gene is TRBV5-4, the J gene TRBJ2-3, with 9 bases fitting TRBD2. Germline CDR1 SGHNT, CDR2 YYREEE (reference sequence). The CDR3 runs to 15 residues. V shed 0 bases and J 4 bases; nucleotides not matched to a gene: 3. The CDR3 loop is CASSLVAGAPDTQYF. In DNA, the CDR3 is TGTGCCAGCAGCTTGGTAGCGGGGGCGCCAGATACGCAGTATTTT.

This clonotype has more than one count but fewer than ten. The V and J genes are TRBV20-1 and TRBJ2-1; 16 positions agree with TRBD2. The CDR3 extends over 20 amino acids. CDR1 and CDR2 (germline): DFQATT, SNEGSKA (reference sequence). The J segment lost 4 bases and the V segment lost 2 bases, leaving 14 bases of the junction unmatched. CDR3 protein: CSARYSGTSGRARGYNEQFF. The CDR3 nucleotides are TGCAGTGCTAGATACTCTGGGACTAGCGGGAGGGCTAGGGGATACAATGAGCAGTTCTTC.

This clonotype was counted between two and nine times. V usage is TRBV20-1 and J usage is TRBJ2-5; D remains unclear. This CDR3 has 12 amino acids. Germline V CDR1 and CDR2: DFQATT, SNEGSKA (reference sequence). Trimming took 3 bases from V and 5 from J, leaving 10 bases between them. CDR3 region: CSASPSGETQYF. The CDR3 nucleotides read TGCAGTGCTAGCCCTTCGGGCGAGACCCAGTACTTC.

At least ten counts were recorded for this clonotype. CDR3 in amino acids: CASILNGGYNEQFF. The CDR3 DNA reads as TGTGCCTCTATTCTAAACGGGGGCTACAATGAGCAGTTCTTC. The gene calls are TRBV28 and TRBJ2-1; a possible D gene is TRBD2 (6 bases). Trimming pared 11 bases from V and 3 bases from J, leaving 17 bases between. Per the germline V gene, CDR1 is MDHEN and CDR2 is SYDVKM. The CDR3 sequence is 14 residues long.

This clonotype was seen at least ten times. V and J are TRBV19 and TRBJ2-7; the D is unclear. This CDR3 has 13 amino acids. Germline V gene data show CDR1 as LNHDA and CDR2 as SQIVND (reference sequence). V gave up 6 bases and J gave up 0 bases, with 9 bases separating them. The CDR3 DNA is TGTGCCAGTAGCCGGTACCCCTCCTACGAGCAGTACTTC. Its protein product is CASSRYPSYEQYF.

This rearrangement joins TRBV24-1 to TRBJ2-5; 7 positions match TRBD1. Germline-derived CDR1 and CDR2 are KGHDR and SFDVKD. Unmatched junction bases numbered 5, after V lost 4 bases and J lost 4 bases. CDR3 length: 14 amino acids. The DNA for the CDR3 is TGTGCCACCAGTGAGGTAGGGGGCATAGAGACCCAGTACTTC. This gives the protein CATSEVGGIETQYF.

This clonotype was counted only a few times. The rearrangement uses TRBV5-6 and TRBJ2-7, with a tentative D call TRBD2 (5 bases). V dropped 0 bases and J dropped 0 bases, with 10 bases sitting between them. The CDR3 is 15 amino acids. Germline assignment: CDR1 SGHDT and CDR2 YYEEEE. CDR3 in amino acids: CASSLVPGNSYEQYF. CDR3 bases: TGTGCCAGCAGCTTGGTTCCGGGGAACTCCTACGAGCAGTACTTC.

This clonotype came up many times. The chain carries TRBV7-9 and TRBJ1-1, with TRBD1 matching 7 bases. The J segment lost 2 bases and the V segment lost 11 bases, leaving 5 bases of the junction unmatched. This CDR3 is built from 12 residues. Germline V gene sequence: CDR1 SEHNR, CDR2 FQNEAQ (reference sequence). This CDR3 is CACRDSNTEAFF. CDR3 bases: TGTGCCTGCCGGGACAGTAACACTGAAGCTTTCTTT. Variable domain in full (rest from reference TRBV7-9 and TRBJ1-1): DTGVSQNPRHKITKRGQNVTFRCDPISEHNRLYWYRQTLGQGPEFLTYFQNEAQLEKSRLLSDRFSAERPKGSFSTLEIQRTEQGDSAMYLCACRDSNTEAFFGQGTRLTVV.

The rearrangement joins TRBV12-3 or TRBV12-4 to TRBJ2-1; 9 bases are shared with TRBD2. The CDR3 loop spans 15 amino acids. With 7 bases clipped from V and 5 bases from J, the junction kept 9 bases outside the gene matches. The CDR3 bases are TGTGCCAGCACCCTGAATAGCGGGGGTCACAATGAGCAGTTCTTC. Its translation is CASTLNSGGHNEQFF.

This clonotype occurred many times. The chain links TRBV20-1 to TRBJ1-1; D possibly corresponds to TRBD1 (6 bases). The germline gives CDR1 DFQATT, CDR2 SNEGSKA (reference sequence). This CDR3 has 15 amino acids. Trimming removed 0 bases at V and 3 bases at J, with 14 bases between. As DNA, the CDR3 is TGCAGTGCTAGAGATGCCCAGAGGGGGGACACTGAAGCTTTCTTT. Translation: CSARDAQRGDTEAFF.